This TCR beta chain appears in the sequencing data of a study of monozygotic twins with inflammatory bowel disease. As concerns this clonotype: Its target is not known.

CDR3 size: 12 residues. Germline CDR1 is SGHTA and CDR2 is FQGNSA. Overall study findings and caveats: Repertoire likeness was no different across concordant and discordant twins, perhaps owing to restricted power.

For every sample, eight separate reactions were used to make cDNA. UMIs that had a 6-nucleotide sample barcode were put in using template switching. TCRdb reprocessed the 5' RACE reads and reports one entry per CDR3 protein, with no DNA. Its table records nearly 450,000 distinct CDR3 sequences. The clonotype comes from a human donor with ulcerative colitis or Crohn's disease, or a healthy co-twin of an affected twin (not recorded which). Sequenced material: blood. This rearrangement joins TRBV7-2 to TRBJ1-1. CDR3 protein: CASSLGICEAFF.